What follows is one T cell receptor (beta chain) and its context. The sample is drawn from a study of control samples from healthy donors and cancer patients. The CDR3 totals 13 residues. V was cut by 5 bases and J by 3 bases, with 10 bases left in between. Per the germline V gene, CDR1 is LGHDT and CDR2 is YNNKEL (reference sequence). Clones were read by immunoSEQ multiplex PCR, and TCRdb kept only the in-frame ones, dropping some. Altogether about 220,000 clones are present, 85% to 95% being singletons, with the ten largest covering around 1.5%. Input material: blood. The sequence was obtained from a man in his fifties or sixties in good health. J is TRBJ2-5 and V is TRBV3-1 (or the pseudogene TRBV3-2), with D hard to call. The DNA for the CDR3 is TGTGCCAGCAGCGCCTACCGAGAAGAGACCCAGTACTTC. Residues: CASSAYREETQYF.